Following are 4 T cell receptor beta chains from one sample sequenced in a study of T-cell reconstitution after alpha-beta-depleted transplantation in children. The authors prepared the TCRbeta library with unique molecular identifiers. TCRdb independently ran MiXCR on the PCR reads; one entry per CDR3 protein. The sample lists roughly 590,000 distinct CDR3 sequences, around 17% occurring once. The source was PBMCs from the stem cell graft donor, collected from the stem cell graft. The receptors stem from a human donor who donated a stem cell graft to a child with acute myeloid leukemia.

This clonotype has a count of ten or more. This chain joins TRBV20-1 and TRBJ2-3; D is possibly TRBD2 (7 bases). Germline CDR1 is DFQATT and CDR2 is SNEGSKA (reference sequence). This CDR3 is 15 amino acids long. Trimming left V 6 bases short and J 3 bases short, with 19 bases between. CDR3 amino acids: CSAPRGLAVTDTQYF. Here the CDR3 DNA reads TGCAGTGCCCCCCGGGGGCTAGCGGTGACAGATACGCAGTATTTT.

The V gene is TRBV7-6, the J gene TRBJ2-5; 9 bases are shared with TRBD2. Germline CDR1 reads SGHVS; CDR2 reads FNYEAQ. V lost 3 bases, J lost 3 bases, and 14 bases stayed unmatched. This CDR3 is 18 amino acids long. The CDR3 DNA reads as TGTGCCAGCAGCTTGGTTGTAGCGGGGGCCGCTGCAAAAGAGACCCAGTACTTC. This gives the protein CASSLVVAGAAAKETQYF.

This clonotype came up many times. V and J are TRBV29-1 and TRBJ2-5; 8 bases agree with TRBD1. J was trimmed by 0 bases and V by 6 bases; bases with no gene match: 3. This CDR3 has 13 residues. Germline lookup yields CDR1 SQVTM and CDR2 ANQGSEA. DNA of the CDR3: TGCAGCGTCGGACAGGGAGACCAAGAGACCCAGTACTTC. This codes for CSVGQGDQETQYF. Supplemented by reference TRBV29-1 and TRBJ2-5, the full variable domain reads SAVISQKPSRDICQRGTSLTIQCQVDSQVTMMFWYRQQPGQSLTLIATANQGSEATYESGFVIDKFPISRPNLTFSTLTVSNMSPEDSSIYLCSVGQGDQETQYFGPGTRLLVL.

In this sample, this clonotype turned up a few times. The V call is TRBV5-5, the J call TRBJ2-5; 9 bases align to TRBD1. There are 18 residues in the CDR3. CDR1 SGHKS and CDR2 YYEKEE come from the germline V gene (reference sequence). J was trimmed by 0 bases and V by 3 bases; bases with no gene match: 12. CDR3 sequence: CASSSSGQGPINQETQYF. CDR3 DNA sequence: TGTGCCAGCAGCTCCTCCGGACAGGGGCCTATCAACCAAGAGACCCAGTACTTC.